The TCR beta chain under discussion was sequenced for a study of blood T cell repertoires in COVID-19. The wider study: Both acute and convalescent COVID-19 samples were obtained from the United States, Italy and Spain. T cells, B-cell-depleted T cells, or PBMCs supplied cDNA or gDNA.

Germline V gene sequence: CDR1 ENHRY, CDR2 SYGVKD. J was trimmed by 2 bases and V by 7 bases; bases with no gene match: 10. This CDR3 contains 16 residues. In the authors' workflow: Reference gene primers were amplified, and this amplification served to estimate nucleated cell counts. Measured with immunoSEQ multiplex PCR; TCRdb has only the in-frame clones, and not every one. That table is the source of V, J and clone size, and D and trimming were worked out from the DNA. The sample carries some 130,000 clones, 78% recorded once. The chain is built from TRBV10-3 and TRBJ2-3, with 9 bases lining up with TRBD2. Sequenced: peripheral blood. This clonotype originated in a man aged 55 to 70 who had recovered from COVID-19. The CDR3 coding sequence is TGTGCCATCACTTCGACTAGCGGAGTCCCCACAGATACGCAGTATTTT. It encodes CAITSTSGVPTDTQYF.